This T cell receptor (beta chain) is drawn from a study of blood T cell repertoires in COVID-19. Background on the study: Both acute and convalescent COVID-19 samples were obtained from the United States, Italy and Spain.

The CDR3 is 13 residues long. Per germline, CDR1 SNHLY and CDR2 FYNNEI. The V and J ends lost 3 bases and 8 bases respectively, with 13 bases between them. In the original analysis: Amplification of reference gene primers was used by the study to estimate nucleated cell counts. Here immunoSEQ multiplex PCR was the method, and the copy in TCRdb shows in-frame clones only, minus some. That table supplies the V and J calls and clone size; D and trimming were determined from the DNA. Of approximately 300,000 clones listed, roughly 87% were seen once; the top ten hold approximately 5.2%. Donors in Cohort 3 counted as recovered after two negative PCRs, clearance, or symptom resolution.

V and J are TRBV2 and TRBJ1-2, with D possibly matching TRBD1 (5 bases). The clonotype comes from a woman in her thirties who had recovered from COVID-19. Material: PBMCs or T cells enriched from blood (not recorded which). This CDR3 reads CASSDVTAGGYTF. DNA for the CDR3: TGTGCCAGCAGTGATGTGACAGCAGGCGGCTACACCTTC.